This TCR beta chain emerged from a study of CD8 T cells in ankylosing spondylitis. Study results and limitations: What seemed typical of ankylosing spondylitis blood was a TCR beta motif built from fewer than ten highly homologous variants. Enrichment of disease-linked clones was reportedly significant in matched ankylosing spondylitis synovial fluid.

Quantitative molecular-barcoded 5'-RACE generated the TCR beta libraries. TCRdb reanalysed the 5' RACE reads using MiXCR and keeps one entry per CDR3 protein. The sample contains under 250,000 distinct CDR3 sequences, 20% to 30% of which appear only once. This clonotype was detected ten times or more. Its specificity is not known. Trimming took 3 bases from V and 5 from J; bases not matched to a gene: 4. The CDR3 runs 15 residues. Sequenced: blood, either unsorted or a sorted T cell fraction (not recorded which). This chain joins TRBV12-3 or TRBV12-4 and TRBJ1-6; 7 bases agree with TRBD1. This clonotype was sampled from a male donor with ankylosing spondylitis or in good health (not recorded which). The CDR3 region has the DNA TGTGCCAGCAGTTTGGCCGACAGGGATAATTCACCCCTCCACTTT. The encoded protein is CASSLADRDNSPLHF.